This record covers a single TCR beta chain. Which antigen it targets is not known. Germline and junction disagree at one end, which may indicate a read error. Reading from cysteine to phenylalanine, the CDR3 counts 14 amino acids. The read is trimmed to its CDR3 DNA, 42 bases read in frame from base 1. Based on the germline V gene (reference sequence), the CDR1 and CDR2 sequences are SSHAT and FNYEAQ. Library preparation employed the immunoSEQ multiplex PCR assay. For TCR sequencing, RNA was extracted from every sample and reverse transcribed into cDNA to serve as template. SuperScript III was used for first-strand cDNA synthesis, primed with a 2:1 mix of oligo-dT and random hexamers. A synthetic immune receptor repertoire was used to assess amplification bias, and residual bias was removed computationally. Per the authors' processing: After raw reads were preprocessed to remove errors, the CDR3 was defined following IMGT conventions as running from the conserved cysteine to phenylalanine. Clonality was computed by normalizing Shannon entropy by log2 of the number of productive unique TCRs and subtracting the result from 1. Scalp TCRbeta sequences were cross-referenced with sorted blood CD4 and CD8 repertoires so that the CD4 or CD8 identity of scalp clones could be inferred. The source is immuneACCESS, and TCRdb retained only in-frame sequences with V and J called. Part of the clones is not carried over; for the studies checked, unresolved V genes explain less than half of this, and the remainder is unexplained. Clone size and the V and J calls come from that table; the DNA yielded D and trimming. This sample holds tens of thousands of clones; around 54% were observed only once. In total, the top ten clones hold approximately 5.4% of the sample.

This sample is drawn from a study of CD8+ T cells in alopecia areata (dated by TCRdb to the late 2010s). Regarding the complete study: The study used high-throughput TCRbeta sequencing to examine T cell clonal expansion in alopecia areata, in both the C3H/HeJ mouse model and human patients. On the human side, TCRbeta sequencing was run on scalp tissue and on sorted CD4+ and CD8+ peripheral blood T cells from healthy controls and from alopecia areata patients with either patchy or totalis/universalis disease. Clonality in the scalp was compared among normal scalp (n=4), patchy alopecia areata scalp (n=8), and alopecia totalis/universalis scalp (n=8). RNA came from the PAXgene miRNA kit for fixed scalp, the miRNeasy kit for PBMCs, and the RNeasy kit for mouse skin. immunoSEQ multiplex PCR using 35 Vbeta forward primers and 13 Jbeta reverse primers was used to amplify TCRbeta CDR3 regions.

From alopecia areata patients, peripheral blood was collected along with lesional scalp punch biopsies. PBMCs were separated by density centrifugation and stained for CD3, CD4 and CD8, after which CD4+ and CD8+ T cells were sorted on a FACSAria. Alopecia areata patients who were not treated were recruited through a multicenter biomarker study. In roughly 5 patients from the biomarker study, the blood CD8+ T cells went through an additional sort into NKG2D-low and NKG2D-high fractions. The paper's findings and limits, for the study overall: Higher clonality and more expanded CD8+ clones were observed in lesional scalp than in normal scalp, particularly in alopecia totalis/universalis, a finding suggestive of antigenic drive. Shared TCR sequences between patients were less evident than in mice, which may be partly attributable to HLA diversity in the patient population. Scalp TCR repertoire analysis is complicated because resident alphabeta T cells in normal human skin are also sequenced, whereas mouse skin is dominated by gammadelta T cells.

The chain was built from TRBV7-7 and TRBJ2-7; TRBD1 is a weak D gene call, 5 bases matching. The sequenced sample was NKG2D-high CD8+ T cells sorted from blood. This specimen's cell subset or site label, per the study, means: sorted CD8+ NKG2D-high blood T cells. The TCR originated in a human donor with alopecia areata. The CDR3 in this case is CASSPSSGSYEQYF. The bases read TGTGCTAGCAGCCCGTCATCAGGGTCCTACGAGCAGTACTTC.